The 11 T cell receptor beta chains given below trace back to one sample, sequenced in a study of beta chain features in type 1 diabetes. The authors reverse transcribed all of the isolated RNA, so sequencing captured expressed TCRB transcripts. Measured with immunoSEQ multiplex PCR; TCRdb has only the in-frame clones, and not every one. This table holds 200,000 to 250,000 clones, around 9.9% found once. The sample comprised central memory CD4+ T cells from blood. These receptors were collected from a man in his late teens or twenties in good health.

CDR3 nucleotides: TGTGCCAGCAGTTTGGCGGGGGAGGTGGGCAATGAGCAGTTCTTC. Its protein product is CASSLAGEVGNEQFF. This chain links TRBV28 with TRBJ2-1, with TRBD2 matching over 7 bases. CDR1 and CDR2 from the germline V gene are MDHEN and SYDVKM. V lost 3 bases to trimming and J lost 6 bases; unmatched junction nucleotides: 8. The CDR3 spans 15 residues. The whole variable domain, remainder taken from reference TRBV28 and TRBJ2-1, is DVKVTQSSRYLVKRTGEKVFLECVQDMDHENMFWYRQDPGLGLRLIYFSYDVKMKEKGDIPEGYSVSREKKERFSLILESASTNQTSMYLCASSLAGEVGNEQFFGPGTRLTVL.

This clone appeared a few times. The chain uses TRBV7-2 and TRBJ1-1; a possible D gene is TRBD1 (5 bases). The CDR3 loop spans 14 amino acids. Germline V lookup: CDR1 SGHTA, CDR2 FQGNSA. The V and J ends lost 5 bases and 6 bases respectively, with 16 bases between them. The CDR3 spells CASSPNLRGAEAFF. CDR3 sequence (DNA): TGTGCCAGCAGCCCCAATTTGAGAGGGGCTGAAGCTTTCTTT. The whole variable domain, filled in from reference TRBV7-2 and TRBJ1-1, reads GAGVSQSPSNKVTEKGKDVELRCDPISGHTALYWYRQSLGQGLEFLIYFQGNSAPDKSGLPSDRFSAERTGGSVSTLTIQRTQQEDSAVYLCASSPNLRGAEAFFGQGTRLTVV.

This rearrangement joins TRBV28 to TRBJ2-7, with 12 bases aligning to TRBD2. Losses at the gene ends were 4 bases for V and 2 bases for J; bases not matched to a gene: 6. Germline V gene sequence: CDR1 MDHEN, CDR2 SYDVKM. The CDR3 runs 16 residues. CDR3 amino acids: CASSSSTSGRTYEQYF. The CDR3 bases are TGTGCCAGCAGTTCCAGTACTAGCGGGAGGACCTACGAGCAGTACTTC.

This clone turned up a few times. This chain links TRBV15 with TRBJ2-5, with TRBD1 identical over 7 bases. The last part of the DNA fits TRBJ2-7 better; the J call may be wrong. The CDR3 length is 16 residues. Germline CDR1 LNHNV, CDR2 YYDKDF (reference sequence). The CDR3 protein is CATSRGLGGDSYEQYF. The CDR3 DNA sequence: TGTGCCACCAGCAGGGGCCTAGGGGGCGACTCCTACGAGCAGTACTTC.

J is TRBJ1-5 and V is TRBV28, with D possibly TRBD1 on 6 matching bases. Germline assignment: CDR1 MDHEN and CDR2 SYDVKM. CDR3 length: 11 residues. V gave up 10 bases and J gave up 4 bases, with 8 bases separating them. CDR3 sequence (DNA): TGTGCCACCCAGGGGAATCAGCCCCAGCATTTT. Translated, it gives CATQGNQPQHF.

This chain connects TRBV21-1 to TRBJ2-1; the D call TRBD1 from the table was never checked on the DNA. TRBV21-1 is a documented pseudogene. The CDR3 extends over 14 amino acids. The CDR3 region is CASSTGQGPIEQFF. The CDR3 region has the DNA TGTGCCAGCAGCACGGGACAGGGACCAATAGAGCAGTTCTTC.

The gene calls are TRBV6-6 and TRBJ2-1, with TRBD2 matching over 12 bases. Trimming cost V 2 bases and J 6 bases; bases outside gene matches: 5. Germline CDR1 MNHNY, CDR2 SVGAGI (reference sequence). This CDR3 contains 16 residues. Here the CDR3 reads CASSYVASGRANEQFF. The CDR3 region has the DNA TGTGCCAGCAGTTACGTGGCTAGCGGGAGGGCCAATGAGCAGTTCTTC.

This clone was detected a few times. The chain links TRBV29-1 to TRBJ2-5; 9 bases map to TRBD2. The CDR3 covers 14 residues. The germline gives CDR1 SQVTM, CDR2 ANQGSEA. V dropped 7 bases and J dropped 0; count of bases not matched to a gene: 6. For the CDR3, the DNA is TGCAGCGGGGGTAGCGGGAGCTACCAAGAGACCCAGTACTTC. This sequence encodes CSGGSGSYQETQYF.

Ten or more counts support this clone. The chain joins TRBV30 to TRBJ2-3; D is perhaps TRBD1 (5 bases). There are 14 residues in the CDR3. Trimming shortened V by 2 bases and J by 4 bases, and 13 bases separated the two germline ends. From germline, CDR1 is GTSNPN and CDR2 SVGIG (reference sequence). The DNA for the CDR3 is TGTGCCTGGAGTCTGGGGCTAGTCGCAGATACGCAGTATTTT. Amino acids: CAWSLGLVADTQYF.

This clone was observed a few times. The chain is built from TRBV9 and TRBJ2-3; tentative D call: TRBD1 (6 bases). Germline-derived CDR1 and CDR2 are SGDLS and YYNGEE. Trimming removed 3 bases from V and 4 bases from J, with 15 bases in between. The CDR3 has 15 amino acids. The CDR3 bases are TGTGCCAGCAGCGGACGAGGCAGGGGCCCAGATACGCAGTATTTT. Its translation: CASSGRGRGPDTQYF.

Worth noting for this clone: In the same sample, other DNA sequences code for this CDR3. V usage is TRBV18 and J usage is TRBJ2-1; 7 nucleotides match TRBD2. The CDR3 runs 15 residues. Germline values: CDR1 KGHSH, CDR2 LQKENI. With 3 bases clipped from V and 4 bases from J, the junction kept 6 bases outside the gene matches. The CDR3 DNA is TGTGCCAGCTCACCGAGTGGGAGGGGTTACAATGAGCAGTTCTTC. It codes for CASSPSGRGYNEQFF. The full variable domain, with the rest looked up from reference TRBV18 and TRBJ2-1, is NAGVMQNPRHLVRRRGQEARLRCSPMKGHSHVYWYRQLPEEGLKFMVYLQKENIIDESGMPKERFSAEFPKEGPSILRIQQVVRGDSAAYFCASSPSGRGYNEQFFGPGTRLTVL.